This is a list of T cell receptor beta chains from one sample in a study of T-cell memory formation after mild COVID-19. TCRdb ran MiXCR on the 5' RACE reads and lists one entry per CDR3 protein. In the table there are roughly 130,000 distinct CDR3 sequences, approximately 5.9% of which are singletons. The sequencing input was PBMCs or a T cell subset sorted from them (not recorded which). The receptors were sampled from an adult woman who had mild COVID-19 (a few samples of this study predate the infection). Cell type and time point are not known. The CDR3 runs from the conserved cysteine through the conserved F or W. Fields, in order: J gene, clone size, D gene, V gene, CDR3 DNA, CDR3 protein. D genes are given only for firm matches. Clone size is given for some rows only: seen once, a few or many times, or a class if the clone is expanded.

>TRBJ1-2|many|.|TRBV12-3/TRBV12-4
TGTGCCAGCAGTTTTGACCCCGCGGGGCCGGGGTATGGCTACACCTTC
CASSFDPAGPGYGYTF
>TRBJ2-1|.|TRBD2|TRBV29-1
TGCAGCGGTACGGGACTAGCGGCTCTCAATGAGCAGTTCTTC
CSGTGLAALNEQFF
>TRBJ1-6|.|.|TRBV3-1
TGTGCCAGCAGCCTCCGATACCCTAATTCACCCCTCCACTTT
CASSLRYPNSPLHF
>TRBJ2-3|few|.|TRBV5-1
TGCGCCAGCAGCGCCGGGGGACTCACAGATACGCAGTATTTT
CASSAGGLTDTQYF
>TRBJ1-2|many|TRBD1|TRBV23-1
TGCGCCAGCAGTCAGTCCGGGACAGGGGTGGCCTATGGCTACACCTTC
CASSQSGTGVAYGYTF
>TRBJ2-4|few|.|TRBV10-3
TGTGCCATCAGTGCAATGAAGGACATTCAGTACTTC
CAISAMKDIQYF
>TRBJ1-6|few|.|TRBV20-1
TGCAGTGCTAGATGGGGGAGGGACTCACCCCTCCACTTT
CSARWGRDSPLHF
>TRBJ2-5|.|TRBD2|TRBV10-3
TGTGCCATCGCGGGACTAGCGAGCTCACAAGAGACCCAGTACTTC
CAIAGLASSQETQYF
>TRBJ2-7|.|.|TRBV6-1
TGTGCCAGTGCCCCCCAACAGGGAACTTACGAGCAGTACTTC
CASAPQQGTYEQYF
>TRBJ1-2|.|.|TRBV3-1
TGTGCCAGCAGCCAAGCTCTTCCGAAGACCGGGAAAGGAGGCTACACCTTC
CASSQALPKTGKGGYTF
>TRBJ2-1|many|.|TRBV5-1
TGCGCCAGCAGCTTGGGAAGGGGTGCCTACAATGAGCAGTTCTTC
CASSLGRGAYNEQFF
>TRBJ1-1|.|.|TRBV6-5
TGTGCCAGCACCGATATTCGGTTGAACACTGAAGCTTTCTTT
CASTDIRLNTEAFF
>TRBJ2-2|.|.|TRBV19
TGTGCCAGTAGTATAAGGGGCAGGGGAATCACCGGGGAGCTGTTTTTT
CASSIRGRGITGELFF
>TRBJ2-5|many|.|TRBV7-2
TGTGCCAGCAGCTTGAAGGGGGGCCGGTGGGAGACCCAGTACTTC
CASSLKGGRWETQYF
>TRBJ2-7|many|.|TRBV12-3/TRBV12-4
TGTGCCAGCAGTCTTATCGTCGCGCAGGGCGTCCTCTACGAGCAGTACTTC
CASSLIVAQGVLYEQYF
>TRBJ1-6|few|.|TRBV3-1
TGTGCCAGCAGCCAAGTTAGCGTTACACCCCTCCACTTT
CASSQVSVTPLHF
>TRBJ1-2|.|.|TRBV30
TGTGCCTGGAGTGTTCAACAGGGAGTTGGCTACACCTTC
CAWSVQQGVGYTF
>TRBJ1-1|few|.|TRBV2
TGTGCCAGCGATTCAGGGGACACTGAAGCTTTCTTT
CASDSGDTEAFF
>TRBJ2-3|.|TRBD2|TRBV7-9
TGTGCCAGCAGCTTAGACGCGGGGGCAGATACGCAGTATTTT
CASSLDAGADTQYF
>TRBJ2-3|.|.|TRBV6-6
TGTGCCAGCAGTTACTCTCAGAGGGGCACAGATACGCAGTATTTT
CASSYSQRGTDTQYF
>TRBJ2-1|.|TRBD2|TRBV7-7
TGTGCCAGCAGCTTAGTAGCGGGGGGAGTCAATGAGCAGTTCTTC
CASSLVAGGVNEQFF
>TRBJ2-1|many|.|TRBV24-1
TGTGCCACCAGTGATTTTGGGGGGCGGGAAGGACGTAACAATGAGCAGTTCTTC
CATSDFGGREGRNNEQFF
>TRBJ2-7|few|TRBD2|TRBV19
TGTGCCAGTCGAAACCCAAAAGGGACTAGCGGGAGACACGAGCAGTACTTC
CASRNPKGTSGRHEQYF
>TRBJ1-1|.|.|TRBV25-1
TGTGCCAGCAGTGAATATGGACGGATTGAAGCTTTCTTT
CASSEYGRIEAFF
>TRBJ2-2|few|.|TRBV29-1
TGCAGCGCCATGGACAGATTCACCGGGGAGCTGTTTTTT
CSAMDRFTGELFF
>TRBJ2-7|few|.|TRBV27
TGTGCCAGCAGGGCCAGGGCCTACGAGCAGTACTTC
CASRARAYEQYF
>TRBJ1-2|few|TRBD1|TRBV5-6
TGTGCCAGCAGCCAGACAGGGCTTAACTATGGCTACACCTTC
CASSQTGLNYGYTF
>TRBJ1-1|few|TRBD1|TRBV29-1
TGCAGCGTTGAAGCGACAGGGATGAACACTGAAGCTTTCTTT
CSVEATGMNTEAFF
>TRBJ2-7|many|.|TRBV4-2
TGTGCCAGCAGCCGCGGACTATTTCACGAGCAGTACTTC
CASSRGLFHEQYF
>TRBJ2-1|few|.|TRBV29-1
TGCAGCGCTTTAGCAGTGAACAATGAGCAGTTCTTC
CSALAVNNEQFF
>TRBJ1-6|many|.|TRBV27
TGTGCCAGCAGTTTCAGGGGTCTCTCACCCCTCCACTTT
CASSFRGLSPLHF
>TRBJ1-1|many|.|TRBV20-1
TGCAGTGCTAGTATGGGGAGCACTGAAGCTTTCTTT
CSASMGSTEAFF
>TRBJ1-2|many|.|TRBV20-1
TGCAGTGCTAGATGGAATTCGGGGGATGGCTACACCTTC
CSARWNSGDGYTF
>TRBJ2-7|many|TRBD2|TRBV12-3/TRBV12-4
TGTGCCAGCAGTTCTCCGGTGCTAGCGGGAGGGAATTACGAGCAGTACTTC
CASSSPVLAGGNYEQYF
>TRBJ1-1|few|.|TRBV18
TGTGCCAGCTCACCGTCACATACGAACACTGAAGCTTTCTTT
CASSPSHTNTEAFF
>TRBJ2-7|many|TRBD2|TRBV12-3/TRBV12-4
TGTGCCAGCACCGTGGGACTAGCGGCCTCCTACGAGCAGTACTTC
CASTVGLAASYEQYF
>TRBJ1-1|.|.|TRBV20-1
TGCAGTGCTAGAGATAGGTTCGGGGCCTTGAGAACTTTCTTT
CSARDRFGALRTFF
>TRBJ2-3|many|TRBD2|TRBV29-1
TGCAGCGTTTCCCCATCGACTAGCTCCGATACGCAGTATTTT
CSVSPSTSSDTQYF
>TRBJ1-1|few|.|TRBV19
TGTGCCAGTAGCCTGGGCAGCCCCGGTAGGACTGAAGCTTTCTTT
CASSLGSPGRTEAFF
>TRBJ2-7|.|.|TRBV5-1
TGCGCCAGCAGCTGGGGCACCTCCTACGAGCAGTACTTC
CASSWGTSYEQYF
>TRBJ2-3|.|.|TRBV5-1
TGCGCCAGCAGCTTACCCAGTCTCCTAGGGACAGATACGCAGTATTTT
CASSLPSLLGTDTQYF
>TRBJ2-3|many|.|TRBV27
TGTGCCAGCAGCCAGCTCAACCCCCTCCCGACAGATACGCAGTATTTT
CASSQLNPLPTDTQYF
>TRBJ2-1|.|.|TRBV12-3/TRBV12-4
TGTGCCAGCAAAAAGAAAAGTTACAATGAGCAGTTCTTC
CASKKKSYNEQFF
>TRBJ2-5|.|.|TRBV24-1
TGTGCCACCAGTGAAGGGCCAGGACAAGAGACCCAGTACTTC
CATSEGPGQETQYF
>TRBJ2-7|few|TRBD1|TRBV2
TGTGCCAGCAGTGAAATGGGGACAGGGTTCCACGAGCAGTACTTC
CASSEMGTGFHEQYF
>TRBJ1-1|few|.|TRBV5-1
TGCGCCAGCAGCTTGGCCGTCGTCAACACTGAAGCTTTCTTT
CASSLAVVNTEAFF
>TRBJ1-3|once|.|TRBV7-2
TGTGCCAGCAGCTTAGTAGGGTCGGGGGTTTCTGGAAACACCATATATTTT
CASSLVGSGVSGNTIYF
>TRBJ2-1|few|TRBD2|TRBV2
TGTGCCAGCAGCGTTAGCGGGGGTCTAAATGAGCAGTTCTTC
CASSVSGGLNEQFF
>TRBJ2-3|many|TRBD2|TRBV10-3
TGTGCCATCAAGGTGGGAGGGCCGGATACGCAGTATTTT
CAIKVGGPDTQYF
>TRBJ2-1|few|TRBD2|TRBV7-2
TGTGCCAGCACCACTGCGGGAGTGGCCTACAATGAGCAGTTCTTC
CASTTAGVAYNEQFF
>TRBJ2-7|few|TRBD2|TRBV4-1
TGCGCCAGCAGCCGCCCCCCGGCGGGGGGCGGATTGAGGAGCTACGAGCAGTACTTC
CASSRPPAGGGLRSYEQYF
>TRBJ2-5|many|.|TRBV6-6
TGTGCCAGCAGTTACGCCAGGGAGTTTTACCAGTACTTC
CASSYAREFYQYF
>TRBJ1-2|many|.|TRBV7-2
TGTGCCAGCAGCTTACTTGACTATGGCTACACCTTC
CASSLLDYGYTF
>TRBJ2-3|many|.|TRBV5-6
TGTGCCAGCAGCTTTCGACGACCAGATACGCAGTATTTT
CASSFRRPDTQYF
>TRBJ2-7|many|.|TRBV7-2
TGTGCCAGCGGCATATACGAGCAGTACTTC
CASGIYEQYF
>TRBJ1-5|.|.|TRBV20-1
TGCAGTGCTTCCCCCGGGTCGAGCAATCAGCCCCAGCATTTT
CSASPGSSNQPQHF